Below, 26 T cell receptor beta chains from the same sample are listed, as sequenced in a study of blood T cell repertoires in COVID-19. TCRdb keeps only in-frame clones here, not all; method: immunoSEQ multiplex PCR. The profile covers 83,000 or so clones, with roughly 86% appearing a single time and roughly a fifth taken by the ten largest. The sample consisted of peripheral blood. The receptors come from a human donor in a cohort sampled during active COVID-19.

The chain is built from TRBV24-1 and TRBJ2-2; 9 bases are shared with TRBD2. The CDR3 spans 16 residues. CDR1 KGHDR and CDR2 SFDVKD come from the germline V gene. The J segment lost 8 bases and the V segment lost 4 bases, leaving 10 bases of the junction unmatched. The CDR3 is CATSDGLAPRPGELFF. The CDR3 coding sequence is TGTGCCACCAGTGACGGACTAGCGCCTAGGCCGGGGGAGCTGTTTTTT.

The chain is built from TRBV3-1 (or the pseudogene TRBV3-2) and TRBJ2-5; 8 bases map to TRBD1. The CDR3 spans 15 residues. The germline CDR1 and CDR2 sequences are LGHDT and YNNKEL (reference sequence). The V segment lost 4 bases and the J segment 7 bases; nucleotides outside the gene matches: 11. CDR3: CASSPGHGQGGTQYF. The DNA for the CDR3 is TGTGCCAGCAGCCCCGGCCACGGACAGGGTGGGACCCAGTACTTC.

The V call is TRBV28, the J call TRBJ2-2; possibly TRBD1 for D (6 bases). The CDR3 is 15 amino acids. Deletions cut 5 bases from V and 10 bases from J, with 20 bases between. Looked up from germline, CDR1 is MDHEN and CDR2 is SYDVKM. The CDR3 sequence: CASSPLMGAPAELFF. The CDR3 DNA is TGTGCCAGCAGTCCCCTGATGGGGGCTCCAGCGGAGCTGTTTTTT.

This chain joins TRBV19 and TRBJ1-5, with D possibly TRBD1 on 5 matching bases. The CDR3 spans 14 residues. CDR1 is LNHDA and CDR2 is SQIVND in the germline V gene (reference sequence). The V end was cut by 1 base, the J end by 7 bases, with 11 bases between. CDR3 residues: CASSIVGGGQPQHF. The DNA of the CDR3 is TGTGCCAGTAGTATAGTGGGGGGAGGCCAGCCCCAGCATTTT.

V is TRBV9 and J is TRBJ2-1, with no clear D. CDR1 SGDLS and CDR2 YYNGEE come from the germline V gene. The V end was cut by 1 base, the J end by 3 bases, with 11 bases between. The CDR3 spans 15 residues. Here the CDR3 DNA reads TGTGCCAGCAGCGTATTGTACGGTGGCTACAATGAGCAGTTCTTC. It yields the protein CASSVLYGGYNEQFF.

This clone was counted between two and nine times. The chain recombines TRBV19 with TRBJ2-2; TRBD1 is a possible D gene (6 bases). V dropped 6 bases and J dropped 7 bases, with 27 bases sitting between them. The CDR3 is 18 residues long. The V gene's germline CDR1 is LNHDA and CDR2 SQIVND (reference sequence). CDR3 amino acids: CASSSIQTGHKRIGELFF. The CDR3 coding sequence is TGTGCCAGTAGCTCAATTCAGACGGGACACAAAAGAATCGGGGAGCTGTTTTTT.

This clone was counted once. This chain joins TRBV5-1 and TRBJ2-2; 8 positions match TRBD1. The CDR3 length is 16 residues. The germline gives CDR1 SGHRS, CDR2 YFSETQ. J lost 0 bases, V lost 7 bases, and 8 bases had no gene match. The CDR3 here is CASGKVQGANTGELFF. The CDR3 DNA is TGCGCCAGCGGAAAAGTACAGGGGGCGAACACCGGGGAGCTGTTTTTT.

The chain joins TRBV4-2 to TRBJ2-1; 7 nucleotides match TRBD2. Germline CDR1 is LGHNA and CDR2 is YNFKEQ. The CDR3 consists of 17 residues. After removal of 4 bases from V and 5 bases from J, the junction contained 14 bases not matched to a gene. In DNA, the CDR3 is TGTGCCAGCAGCCCCAGAAGACTAGCCTCGGCGCACAATGAGCAGTTCTTC. This sequence encodes CASSPRRLASAHNEQFF.

This sequence joins TRBV7-9 and TRBJ2-2; 9 bases are shared with TRBD1. Trimming cost V 4 bases and J 3 bases; bases outside gene matches: 6. Per the germline V gene, CDR1 is SEHNR and CDR2 is FQNEAQ (reference sequence). The CDR3 loop spans 16 amino acids. The CDR3 region has the DNA TGTGCCAGCAGCTCGATGGGACAGGGATACACCGGGGAGCTGTTTTTT. Translating it yields CASSSMGQGYTGELFF.

The V and J genes are TRBV6-4 and TRBJ2-4, with 8 bases that match TRBD1. This CDR3 is built from 13 residues. Per germline, CDR1 MRHNA and CDR2 SNTAGT. The V gene end was trimmed by 5 bases and the J gene end by 6 bases; junction bases not matched to a gene: 3. DNA of the CDR3: TGTGCCAGCAGTCAGGGGGCAAGAAACATTCAGTACTTC. This gives the protein CASSQGARNIQYF.

This clone has a single count. CDR3 DNA sequence: TGTGCCAGCAGCAAAGGCGGGGGGTGCGAGCAGTTCTTC. This encodes CASSKGGGCEQFF. J is TRBJ2-1 and V is TRBV21-1; the table's D gene call, TRBD2, was not cross checked with the DNA. TRBV21-1 is described as a pseudogene. The CDR3 runs 13 residues.

The rearrangement links TRBV27 to TRBJ1-2, with 7 nucleotides matching TRBD1. The J segment lost 8 bases and the V segment lost 0 bases, leaving 3 bases of the junction unmatched. Germline CDR1 is MNHEY and CDR2 is SMNVEV (reference sequence). This CDR3 contains 13 residues. The CDR3 protein is CASSLSQGTGYTF. CDR3 nucleotides: TGTGCCAGCAGTTTATCACAGGGGACAGGCTACACCTTC.

The chain is built from TRBV4-1 and TRBJ2-7; unclear D gene. This CDR3 region has 16 residues. In germline, CDR1 is MGHRA, CDR2 YSYEKL. V gave up 2 bases and J gave up 0 bases, with 14 bases separating them. The CDR3 region has the DNA TGCGCCAGCAGCCAATCTACCCGACTGAACTCCTACGAGCAGTACTTC. Protein sequence: CASSQSTRLNSYEQYF.

This sequence joins TRBV6-1 and TRBJ2-7; D is perhaps TRBD2 (5 bases). V lost 2 bases to trimming and J lost 6 bases, with 14 bases between them. The CDR3 totals 14 residues. Germline V CDR1 and CDR2: MNHNS, SASEGT. CDR3 region: CASSELIGSGEQYF. CDR3 nucleotide sequence: TGTGCCAGCAGTGAACTTATAGGGAGTGGCGAGCAGTACTTC.

J is TRBJ1-5 and V is TRBV6-5, with TRBD1 identical over 8 bases. This CDR3 is built from 14 residues. The ends lost 7 bases at V and 6 bases at J; junction bases unmatched: 8. Germline CDR1 reads MNHEY; CDR2 reads SVGAGI. CDR3 DNA sequence: TGTGCCAGCAACTTGCAGGGGGCGACTCAGCCCCAGCATTTT. It yields the protein CASNLQGATQPQHF.

The chain is built from TRBV28 and TRBJ1-2; 8 bases are a match to TRBD1. Unmatched junction bases numbered 7, after V lost 3 bases and J lost 4 bases. The CDR3 has 15 residues. Germline V gene data show CDR1 as MDHEN and CDR2 as SYDVKM. CDR3: CASSLTGVSFYGYTF. CDR3 sequence (DNA): TGTGCCAGCAGTTTGACAGGGGTATCTTTCTATGGCTACACCTTC.

V and J are TRBV6-1 and TRBJ2-4, with D possibly TRBD1 on 5 matching bases. Germline loops: CDR1 MNHNS, CDR2 SASEGT. The CDR3 totals 17 residues. The ends were cut back, 3 bases at V and 1 base at J, with 16 bases in the middle. The chain's CDR3 is CASSDRPGQVAKNIQYF. The CDR3 bases are TGTGCCAGCAGTGACCGGCCAGGGCAGGTGGCCAAAAACATTCAGTACTTC.

This clone was seen only a few times. The V call is TRBV5-1, the J call TRBJ1-1; 11 bases agree with TRBD1. Trimming at V came to 1 base and at J to 6 bases, leaving 5 bases not matched to a gene. The CDR3 contains 15 residues. Germline CDR1 SGHRS, CDR2 YFSETQ. This chain's CDR3 is CASSLKGTGGPEAFF. CDR3 nucleotides: TGCGCCAGCAGCTTGAAAGGGACAGGGGGGCCTGAAGCTTTCTTT. Full variable domain (outside the CDR3, taken from reference TRBV5-1 and TRBJ1-1): KAGVTQTPRYLIKTRGQQVTLSCSPISGHRSVSWYQQTPGQGLQFLFEYFSETQRNKGNFPGRFSGRQFSNSRSEMNVSTLELGDSALYLCASSLKGTGGPEAFFGQGTRLTVV.

The rearrangement joins TRBV6-5 to TRBJ1-4; D is perhaps TRBD1 (6 bases). The CDR3 totals 14 residues. Germline CDR1 and CDR2: MNHEY and SVGAGI. With 7 bases removed from V and 5 bases from J, the gap between germline ends came to 14 bases. The chain's CDR3 is CASTAGVSNEKLFF. CDR3 bases: TGTGCCAGCACCGCAGGGGTATCCAATGAAAAACTGTTTTTT.

This clone has just a few counts. V usage is TRBV10-3 and J usage is TRBJ1-1; D is possibly TRBD1 (6 bases). Germline lookup yields CDR1 ENHRY and CDR2 SYGVKD. This CDR3 spans 16 amino acids. V lost 2 bases and J 0 bases, leaving 13 bases between the germline ends. The DNA of the CDR3 is TGTGCCATCAGTGAGGGGGGCGGACAGCTGAACACTGAAGCTTTCTTT. This sequence encodes CAISEGGGQLNTEAFF.

This chain links TRBV5-1 with TRBJ2-1, with D possibly TRBD1 on 6 matching bases. V lost 4 bases and J 5 bases, leaving 13 bases between the germline ends. The CDR3 sequence is 14 residues long. From germline, CDR1 is SGHRS and CDR2 YFSETQ. The DNA of the CDR3 is TGCGCCAGCAGCCCCTGGGACACAAACAATGAGCAGTTCTTC. This translates into CASSPWDTNNEQFF. Drawing the rest from reference TRBV5-1 and TRBJ2-1, the complete variable domain is KAGVTQTPRYLIKTRGQQVTLSCSPISGHRSVSWYQQTPGQGLQFLFEYFSETQRNKGNFPGRFSGRQFSNSRSEMNVSTLELGDSALYLCASSPWDTNNEQFFGPGTRLTVL.

The V and J genes are TRBV10-2 and TRBJ1-1; a weak D match, TRBD1 (6 bases). The V end lost 6 bases, the J end lost 5 bases, and 13 bases lay between the germline ends. CDR1 is WSHSY, CDR2 SAAADI, per germline. This CDR3 has 13 residues. CDR3 bases: TGCGCCAGCAGGGTACAGGGAAATACTGAAGCTTTCTTT. Its protein product is CASRVQGNTEAFF.

The gene calls are TRBV6-5 and TRBJ2-7, with 10 bases that match TRBD1. The CDR3 length is 14 residues. CDR1 and CDR2 (germline): MNHEY, SVGAGI. The V and J ends lost 7 bases and 5 bases, in that order; junction bases with no gene match: 8. DNA of the CDR3: TGTGCCAGCATCTCGGGACAGGGGAGGGACGAGCAGTACTTC. Its translation: CASISGQGRDEQYF.

V and J are TRBV29-1 and TRBJ2-3, with TRBD2 identical over 7 bases. The germline CDR1 and CDR2 sequences are SQVTM and ANQGSEA. Trimming cost V 5 bases and J 7 bases; bases outside gene matches: 9. This CDR3 is 13 amino acids long. The CDR3 protein is CSVTRTSSYTQYF. In DNA form, the CDR3 reads TGCAGCGTTACAAGGACTAGTTCGTATACGCAGTATTTT.

This clone was seen many times. The chain recombines TRBV3-1 (or the pseudogene TRBV3-2) with TRBJ1-1, with TRBD1 matching 11 bases. The ends lost 3 bases at V and 6 bases at J; junction bases unmatched: 3. Germline V gives CDR1 LGHDT, CDR2 YNNKEL (reference sequence). This CDR3 is 14 amino acids long. The CDR3 coding sequence is TGTGCCAGCAGCCAGGGACAGGGGGTCGCTGAAGCTTTCTTT. Translated: CASSQGQGVAEAFF.

This clone came up once. The rearrangement uses TRBV7-3 and TRBJ2-5, with TRBD2 as a possible D gene (6 bases). The V gene lost 5 bases and the J gene lost 5 bases, with 21 bases spanning the gap. This CDR3 region has 16 residues. Germline CDR1 and CDR2: SGHTA and FQGTGA. The DNA for the CDR3 is TGTGCCAGCAGCCCAGAGCCGGGACTGTCAAGGGAGACCCAGTACTTC. Amino acids: CASSPEPGLSRETQYF.